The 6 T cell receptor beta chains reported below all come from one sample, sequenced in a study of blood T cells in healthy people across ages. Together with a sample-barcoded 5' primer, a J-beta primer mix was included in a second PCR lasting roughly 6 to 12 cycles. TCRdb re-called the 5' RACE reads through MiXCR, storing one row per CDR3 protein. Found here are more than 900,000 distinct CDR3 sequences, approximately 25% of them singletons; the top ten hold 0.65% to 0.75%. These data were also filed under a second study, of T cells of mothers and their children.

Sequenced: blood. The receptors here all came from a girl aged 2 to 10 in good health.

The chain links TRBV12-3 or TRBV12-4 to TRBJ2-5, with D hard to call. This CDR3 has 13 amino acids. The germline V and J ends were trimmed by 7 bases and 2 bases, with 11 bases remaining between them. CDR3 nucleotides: TGTGCCAGCACGAGACGGGCGCAAGAGACCCAGTACTTC. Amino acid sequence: CASTRRAQETQYF.

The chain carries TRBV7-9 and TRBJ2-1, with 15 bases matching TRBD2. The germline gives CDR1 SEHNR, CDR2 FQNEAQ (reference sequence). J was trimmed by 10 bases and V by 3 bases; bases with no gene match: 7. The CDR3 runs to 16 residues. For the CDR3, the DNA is TGTGCCAGCAGCTTGCGGACTAGCGGGGGGGCCTGGGAGCAGTTCTTC. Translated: CASSLRTSGGAWEQFF. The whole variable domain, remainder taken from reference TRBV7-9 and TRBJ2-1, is DTGVSQNPRHKITKRGQNVTFRCDPISEHNRLYWYRQTLGQGPEFLTYFQNEAQLEKSRLLSDRFSAERPKGSFSTLEIQRTEQGDSAMYLCASSLRTSGGAWEQFFGPGTRLTVL.

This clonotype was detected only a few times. The CDR3 protein is CSATGKETQYF. The CDR3 region has the DNA TGCAGCGCCACAGGGAAGGAGACCCAGTACTTC. The chain carries TRBV29-1 and TRBJ2-5; perhaps TRBD1 as D (6 bases). Germline V gives CDR1 SQVTM, CDR2 ANQGSEA. The germline V and J ends were trimmed by 7 bases and 5 bases, with 11 bases remaining between them. The CDR3 contains 11 residues.

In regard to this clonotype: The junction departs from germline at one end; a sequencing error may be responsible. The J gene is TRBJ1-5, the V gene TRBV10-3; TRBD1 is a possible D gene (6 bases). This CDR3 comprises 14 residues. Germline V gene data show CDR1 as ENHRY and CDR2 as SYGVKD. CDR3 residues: CATQGTDSNQPLHF. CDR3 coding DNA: TGTGCCACCCAGGGGACGGATAGCAATCAGCCCCTGCATTTT.

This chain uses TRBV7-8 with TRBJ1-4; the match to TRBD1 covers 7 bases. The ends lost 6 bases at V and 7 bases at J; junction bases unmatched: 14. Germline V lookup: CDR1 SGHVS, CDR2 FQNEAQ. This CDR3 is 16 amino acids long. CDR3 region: CASRLKGGEKVEKLFF. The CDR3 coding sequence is TGTGCCAGCAGACTTAAAGGGGGCGAGAAGGTTGAAAAACTGTTTTTT.

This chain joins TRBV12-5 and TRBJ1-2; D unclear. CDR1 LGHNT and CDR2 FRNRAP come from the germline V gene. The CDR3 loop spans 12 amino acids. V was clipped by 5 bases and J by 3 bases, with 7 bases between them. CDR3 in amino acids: CASGPQDYGYTF. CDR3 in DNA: TGTGCTAGTGGTCCTCAGGACTATGGCTACACCTTC.